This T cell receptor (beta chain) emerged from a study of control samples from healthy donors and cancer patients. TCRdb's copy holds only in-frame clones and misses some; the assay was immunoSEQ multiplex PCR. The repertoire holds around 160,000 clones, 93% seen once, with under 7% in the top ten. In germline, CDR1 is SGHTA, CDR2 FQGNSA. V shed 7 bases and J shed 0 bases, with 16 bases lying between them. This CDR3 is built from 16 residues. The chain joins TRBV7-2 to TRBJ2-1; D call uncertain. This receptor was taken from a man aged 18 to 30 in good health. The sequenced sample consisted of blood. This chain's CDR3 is CASNPLGYSSYNEQFF. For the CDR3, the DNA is TGTGCCAGCAACCCCCTAGGCTATAGCTCCTACAATGAGCAGTTCTTC.